This T cell receptor beta chain is drawn from a study of blood T cell repertoires in COVID-19. The data were produced by immunoSEQ multiplex PCR, yet TCRdb's version contains in-frame clones alone and is incomplete. The sample records approximately 220,000 clones, approximately 90% being singletons. This CDR3 is 17 amino acids long. V lost 6 bases and J lost 4; bases outside the gene matches: 12. Germline V CDR1 and CDR2: LNHDA, SQIVND (reference sequence). This clonotype was sampled from a woman younger than 30 in a cohort exposed to, infected with or recovered from COVID-19 (not recorded which). The chain carries TRBV19 and TRBJ1-1; 12 nucleotides align to TRBD1. The specimen was PBMCs or T cells enriched from blood (not recorded which). CDR3 in amino acids: CASSRRDRGQVSTEAFF. The DNA for the CDR3 is TGTGCCAGTAGCCGCCGGGACAGGGGGCAGGTAAGCACTGAAGCTTTCTTT.